The 5 T cell receptor beta chains in this list originate from one sample, sequenced in a study of cytomegalovirus exposure and HLA in healthy donors. It was with 60 Vbeta and 13 Jbeta primers that the PCR ran. Sequencing was performed with immunoSEQ multiplex PCR; in TCRdb, only in-frame clones are kept and a portion is missing. The sample lists around 100,000 clones; approximately 81% were seen once. Sample: PBMCs. These TCRs come from a male donor in good health and CMV-seropositive.

This clone appeared once. V gene TRBV2 combines with J gene TRBJ2-5, with D maybe TRBD2 (5 bases). Trimming took off 8 bases at V and 2 bases at J, with 15 bases between the two ends. In germline, CDR1 is SNHLY, CDR2 FYNNEI. The CDR3 runs to 14 residues. CDR3 nucleotide sequence: TGTGCCAGCGCGTTAGGACTCCCACAAGAGACCCAGTACTTC. It yields the protein CASALGLPQETQYF.

This sequence joins TRBV25-1 and TRBJ1-6, with D possibly matching TRBD1 (6 bases). The CDR3 has 15 residues. The germline V gene has CDR1 MGHDK and CDR2 SYGVNS. Trimming took 8 bases from V and 4 from J, leaving 15 bases between them. CDR3 loop: CASGYRDGYNSPLHF. CDR3 coding DNA: TGTGCCAGCGGATACAGGGACGGTTATAATTCACCCCTCCACTTT.

This clone has just one count. This chain links TRBV30 with TRBJ2-4, with 10 nucleotides matching TRBD2. The CDR3 runs to 20 residues. Germline V gene data show CDR1 as GTSNPN and CDR2 as SVGIG (reference sequence). V shed 2 bases and J 5 bases; nucleotides not matched to a gene: 21. CDR3 loop: CAWSPTPPSGGPRGENIQYF. In DNA, the CDR3 is TGTGCCTGGAGTCCTACCCCGCCTAGCGGGGGTCCCAGGGGGGAAAACATTCAGTACTTC.

CDR3 coding DNA: TGTGCCAGCAGCCTAGGACTAGCGGGGAGCTCCTACGAGCAGTACTTC. Translation gives CASSLGLAGSSYEQYF. The V and J genes are TRBV5-4 and TRBJ2-7; 12 nucleotides align to TRBD2. Unmatched junction bases numbered 5, after V lost 4 bases and J lost 0 bases. The CDR3 runs to 16 residues. Germline CDR1 and CDR2: SGHNT and YYREEE (reference sequence).

The chain is built from TRBV29-1 and TRBJ2-5; 10 bases are a match to TRBD1. Losses at the gene ends were 5 bases for V and 1 base for J; bases not matched to a gene: 22. Per the germline V gene, CDR1 is SQVTM and CDR2 is ANQGSEA. This CDR3 spans 20 amino acids. CDR3 amino acids: CSVLLPAGTGVGRSQETQYF. In DNA form, the CDR3 reads TGCAGCGTTCTCCTTCCCGCCGGGACAGGGGTGGGAAGGAGCCAAGAGACCCAGTACTTC.